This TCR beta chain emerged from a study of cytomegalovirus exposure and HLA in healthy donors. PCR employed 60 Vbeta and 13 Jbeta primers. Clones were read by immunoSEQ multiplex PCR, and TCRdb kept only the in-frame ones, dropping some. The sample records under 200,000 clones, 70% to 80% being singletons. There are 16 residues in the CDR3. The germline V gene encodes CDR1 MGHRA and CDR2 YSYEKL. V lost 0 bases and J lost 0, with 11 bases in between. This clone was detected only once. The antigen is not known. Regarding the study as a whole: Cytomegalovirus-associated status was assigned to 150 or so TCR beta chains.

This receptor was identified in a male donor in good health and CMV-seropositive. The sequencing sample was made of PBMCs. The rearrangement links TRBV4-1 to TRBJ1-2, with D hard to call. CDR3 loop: CASSQDAQTTNYGYTF. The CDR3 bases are TGCGCCAGCAGCCAAGATGCTCAGACAACTAACTATGGCTACACCTTC.